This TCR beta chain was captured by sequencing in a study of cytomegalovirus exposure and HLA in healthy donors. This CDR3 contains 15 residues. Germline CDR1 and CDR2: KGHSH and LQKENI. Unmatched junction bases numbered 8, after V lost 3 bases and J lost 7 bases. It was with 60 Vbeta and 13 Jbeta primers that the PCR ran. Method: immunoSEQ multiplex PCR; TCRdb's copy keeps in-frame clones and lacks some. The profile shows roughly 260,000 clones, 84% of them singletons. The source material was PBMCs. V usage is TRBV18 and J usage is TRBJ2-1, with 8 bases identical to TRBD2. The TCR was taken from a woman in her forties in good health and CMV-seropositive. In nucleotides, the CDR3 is TGTGCCAGCTCACCCGCCGGGACTAGTGGTAATGAGCAGTTCTTC. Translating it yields CASSPAGTSGNEQFF.